Listed below are T cell receptor beta chains from one sample, sequenced in a study of CD8 T cells in Susac syndrome. A single record per CDR3 protein comes from TCRdb applying MiXCR to the immunoSEQ multiplex PCR reads. The sample comprises 400,000 or so distinct CDR3 sequences, about 85% of which are singletons, and approximately 0.12% rests with the top ten. Specimen: CD8+ T cells from PBMCs. The receptor set was obtained from a human donor with multiple sclerosis. Each CDR3 is given with its conserved first and last residue. A D gene is named only where the DNA matches it firmly. Some rows have no size entry. The others give once, few or many, or a class for an expanded clone.

d_call: .; clone_size: .; cdr3_length: 15; v_call: TRBV2; j_call: TRBJ2-1; cdr3_nt: TGTGCCAGCAGCTTCACTGAACGCGAGATGAATGAGCAGTTCTTC; cdr3_aa: CASSFTEREMNEQFF
d_call: TRBD1; clone_size: .; cdr3_length: 15; v_call: TRBV28; j_call: TRBJ2-3; cdr3_nt: TGTGCCAGCAGTTTTGACACAGGGGTACCAGATACGCAGTATTTT; cdr3_aa: CASSFDTGVPDTQYF
d_call: TRBD1; clone_size: .; cdr3_length: 15; v_call: TRBV15; j_call: TRBJ2-7; cdr3_nt: TGTGCCACCAGCACCGAGGGACAGGGAGCGTACGAGCAGTACTTC; cdr3_aa: CATSTEGQGAYEQYF
d_call: .; clone_size: .; cdr3_length: 13; v_call: TRBV29-1; j_call: TRBJ2-7; cdr3_nt: TGCAGCGCGGCTTTGGGGGGCGCCTACGAGCAGTACTTC; cdr3_aa: CSAALGGAYEQYF
d_call: .; clone_size: few; cdr3_length: 12; v_call: TRBV12-5; j_call: TRBJ1-2; cdr3_nt: TGTGCTAGTGGAGACCGAGTCTATGGCTACACCTTC; cdr3_aa: CASGDRVYGYTF
d_call: .; clone_size: .; cdr3_length: 18; v_call: TRBV3-1; j_call: TRBJ2-2; cdr3_nt: TGTGCCAGCAGCCACGACCCCTTCGGGGGCCTGAACACCGGGGAGCTGTTTTTT; cdr3_aa: CASSHDPFGGLNTGELFF
d_call: .; clone_size: once; cdr3_length: 14; v_call: TRBV4-1; j_call: TRBJ2-5; cdr3_nt: TGCGCCAGCAGCCAATATGGACAGCAAGAGACCCAGTACTTC; cdr3_aa: CASSQYGQQETQYF
d_call: TRBD2; clone_size: .; cdr3_length: 17; v_call: TRBV7-6; j_call: TRBJ2-7; cdr3_nt: TGTGCCAGCAGCTTGGCAGCGGGAGATCAGGCTATGTACGAGCAGTACTTC; cdr3_aa: CASSLAAGDQAMYEQYF
d_call: .; clone_size: few; cdr3_length: 12; v_call: TRBV29-1; j_call: TRBJ1-1; cdr3_nt: TGCAGCGTTGAAGTTTCGGGAAGCGGAGCTTTCTTT; cdr3_aa: CSVEVSGSGAFF
d_call: TRBD2; clone_size: .; cdr3_length: 16; v_call: TRBV27; j_call: TRBJ2-3; cdr3_nt: TGTGCCAGCAGTTTATTACTAGCGGAGCGCACAGATACGCAGTATTTT; cdr3_aa: CASSLLLAERTDTQYF
d_call: TRBD1; clone_size: .; cdr3_length: 13; v_call: TRBV2; j_call: TRBJ2-7; cdr3_nt: TGTGCCGCAGGGGGCATGCGGTCCTACGAGCAGTACTTC; cdr3_aa: CAAGGMRSYEQYF
d_call: .; clone_size: .; cdr3_length: 13; v_call: TRBV27; j_call: TRBJ2-7; cdr3_nt: TGTGCCAGTTCGACGGCGGCGGGATACGAGCAGTACTTC; cdr3_aa: CASSTAAGYEQYF
d_call: TRBD2; clone_size: .; cdr3_length: 18; v_call: TRBV5-6; j_call: TRBJ2-2; cdr3_nt: TGTGCCAGCAGCTTCGGACTAGCGGGGAGCGCGAACACCGGGGAGCTGTTTTTT; cdr3_aa: CASSFGLAGSANTGELFF
d_call: .; clone_size: .; cdr3_length: 14; v_call: TRBV7-9; j_call: TRBJ2-3; cdr3_nt: TGTGCCAGCAGCTCCCTAGCAGGGGAAGATACGCAGTATTTT; cdr3_aa: CASSSLAGEDTQYF
d_call: TRBD2; clone_size: .; cdr3_length: 15; v_call: TRBV11-2; j_call: TRBJ2-7; cdr3_nt: TGTGCCAGCAGCTCTATCAGCGGGAGTACATACGAGCAGTACTTC; cdr3_aa: CASSSISGSTYEQYF
d_call: .; clone_size: .; cdr3_length: 13; v_call: TRBV10-3; j_call: TRBJ1-1; cdr3_nt: TGTGCCATCAGAGACAGAGAGAACACTGAAGCTTTCTTT; cdr3_aa: CAIRDRENTEAFF
d_call: .; clone_size: .; cdr3_length: 14; v_call: TRBV29-1; j_call: TRBJ2-7; cdr3_nt: TGCAGCGTTGAAGACAGAAGTATCTCCTACGAGCAGTACTTC; cdr3_aa: CSVEDRSISYEQYF
d_call: .; clone_size: .; cdr3_length: 16; v_call: TRBV10-1; j_call: TRBJ2-7; cdr3_nt: TGCGCCAGCAGGGCCGGGGGAGAGCTGATAACCTACGAGCAGTACTTC; cdr3_aa: CASRAGGELITYEQYF